These 17 T cell receptor beta chains share one sample of origin, sequenced in a study of T cell responses to AZD1222 COVID-19 vaccine. Clones were read by immunoSEQ multiplex PCR, and TCRdb kept only the in-frame ones, dropping some. The table records about 150,000 clones, under 95% of them present only once. The source was peripheral blood, collected on day 0 of AZD1222 vaccination. The receptors stem from an adult in good health.

This chain links TRBV19 with TRBJ2-5, with 11 positions matching TRBD2. The CDR3 totals 15 residues. Trimming took 2 bases from V and 1 from J; bases not matched to a gene: 0. Germline V gives CDR1 LNHDA, CDR2 SQIVND (reference sequence). The CDR3 reads CASSILAGGQETQYF. The CDR3 DNA reads TGTGCCAGTAGTATACTAGCGGGGGGCCAAGAGACCCAGTACTTC.

The chain carries TRBV29-1 and TRBJ1-1; 7 positions match TRBD1. The CDR3 runs 14 residues. CDR1 SQVTM and CDR2 ANQGSEA come from the germline V gene. Germline trimming cut 6 bases from V and 2 bases from J; bases unmatched to any gene: 9. CDR3: CSVKRGQSNTEAFF. The CDR3 DNA reads as TGCAGCGTCAAAAGGGGGCAGTCCAACACTGAAGCTTTCTTT.

This chain joins TRBV11-1 and TRBJ2-1; D unresolved. This CDR3 comprises 14 residues. The V gene lost 0 bases and the J gene lost 5 bases, with 8 bases spanning the gap. CDR1 and CDR2 from the germline V gene are SGHAT and FQDESV (reference sequence). The CDR3 nucleotides are TGTGCCAGCAGCTTAGCCAGAGAGGACAATGAGCAGTTCTTC. Its protein product is CASSLAREDNEQFF.

This clone has only one observation. This chain uses TRBV3-1 (or the pseudogene TRBV3-2) with TRBJ1-3; D unresolved. This CDR3 is built from 14 residues. V lost 3 bases and J lost 0, with 6 bases in between. The germline V gene encodes CDR1 LGHDT and CDR2 YNNKEL (reference sequence). In DNA form, the CDR3 reads TGTGCCAGCAGCCACATTAGCTCTGGAAACACCATATATTTT. This encodes CASSHISSGNTIYF.

This clone was recorded once. This rearrangement joins TRBV19 to TRBJ1-2, with TRBD1 as a possible D gene (6 bases). The CDR3 covers 17 residues. Germline assignment: CDR1 LNHDA and CDR2 SQIVND (reference sequence). Trimming cost V 3 bases and J 5 bases, with 22 bases left between them. The CDR3 DNA reads TGTGCCAGTAGTATCACTGCAGGCCCCACTCAGGGGTATGGCTACACCTTC. It yields the protein CASSITAGPTQGYGYTF.

The chain carries TRBV7-3 and TRBJ2-7; D gene unclear. CDR3 length equals 14 residues. Trimming took 2 bases from V and 2 from J, leaving 10 bases between them. CDR1 SGHTA and CDR2 FQGTGA come from the germline V gene. The CDR3 sequence is CASSLEVVPYEQYF. The CDR3 coding sequence is TGTGCCAGCAGCTTAGAGGTGGTGCCCTACGAGCAGTACTTC.

The rearrangement links TRBV6-1 to TRBJ1-5; D is uncertain. Trimming removed 0 bases at V and 4 bases at J, with 4 bases between. This CDR3 region has 13 residues. From germline, CDR1 is MNHNS and CDR2 SASEGT. The CDR3 reads CASSEAGNQPQHF. The CDR3 DNA follows: TGTGCCAGCAGTGAAGCCGGAAATCAGCCCCAGCATTTT.

The chain is built from TRBV6-1 and TRBJ1-2; D is perhaps TRBD1 (5 bases). The CDR3 extends over 15 amino acids. Germline V gene data show CDR1 as MNHNS and CDR2 as SASEGT. The V and J ends lost 2 bases and 4 bases respectively, with 14 bases between them. The chain's CDR3 is CASSERQGTSYGYTF. CDR3 DNA: TGTGCCAGCAGTGAACGTCAGGGAACCTCCTATGGCTACACCTTC.

V is TRBV5-1 and J is TRBJ2-7; D is possibly TRBD2 (6 bases). CDR3 length: 16 amino acids. Looked up from germline, CDR1 is SGHRS and CDR2 is YFSETQ. V was trimmed by 2 bases and J by 3 bases, leaving 18 bases between them. The CDR3 spells CASSFTPMGGVYEQYF. The CDR3 DNA reads TGCGCCAGCAGCTTTACACCCATGGGAGGTGTCTACGAGCAGTACTTC. The complete variable domain, with remaining parts taken from reference TRBV5-1 and TRBJ2-7, reads KAGVTQTPRYLIKTRGQQVTLSCSPISGHRSVSWYQQTPGQGLQFLFEYFSETQRNKGNFPGRFSGRQFSNSRSEMNVSTLELGDSALYLCASSFTPMGGVYEQYFGPGTRLTVT.

As DNA, the CDR3 is TGCGCCAGCAGCCCAGGGACTAGCGGGGGCCAAGAGACCCAGTACTTC. Amino acid sequence: CASSPGTSGGQETQYF. The genes are TRBV5-1 and TRBJ2-5; 14 bases map to TRBD2. This CDR3 comprises 16 residues. Unmatched junction bases numbered 3, after V lost 4 bases and J lost 1 base. Germline V gene sequence: CDR1 SGHRS, CDR2 YFSETQ.

J is TRBJ2-3 and V is TRBV7-9; TRBD2 matches 8 bases. In germline, CDR1 is SEHNR, CDR2 FQNEAQ (reference sequence). The length of the CDR3 is 19 residues. Germline trimming cut 5 bases from V and 2 bases from J; bases unmatched to any gene: 18. The CDR3 region is CASSQTVGMTSAYTDTQYF. CDR3 bases: TGTGCCAGCAGCCAGACGGTTGGGATGACTAGCGCATACACAGATACGCAGTATTTT.

Details on this clone: Other DNA sequences within the sample encode an identical CDR3. The chain is built from TRBV15 and TRBJ1-5; a weak D match, TRBD1 (5 bases). Germline values: CDR1 LNHNV, CDR2 YYDKDF (reference sequence). This CDR3 region has 13 residues. Trimming took 3 bases from V and 2 from J, leaving 5 bases between them. The CDR3 DNA is TGTGCCACCAGCAGGGGGGGCAATCAGCCCCAGCATTTT. This translates into CATSRGGNQPQHF. The full variable domain, its missing parts supplied by reference TRBV15 and TRBJ1-5, is DAMVIQNPRYQVTQFGKPVTLSCSQTLNHNVMYWYQQKSSQAPKLLFHYYDKDFNNEADTPDNFQSRRPNTSFCFLDIRSPGLGDTAMYLCATSRGGNQPQHFGDGTRLSIL.

This chain connects TRBV7-6 to TRBJ1-5, with D tentatively TRBD1 (5 bases). This CDR3 is built from 15 residues. V dropped 5 bases and J dropped 1 base, with 12 bases sitting between them. Germline CDR1 SGHVS, CDR2 FNYEAQ. The CDR3 loop is CASSLGTGSNQPQHF. DNA of the CDR3: TGTGCCAGCAGCCTCGGGACGGGAAGCAATCAGCCCCAGCATTTT.

This chain connects TRBV9 to TRBJ2-3; D is perhaps TRBD2 (7 bases). V lost 6 bases to trimming and J lost 4 bases, with 24 bases between them. Per germline, CDR1 SGDLS and CDR2 YYNGEE. This CDR3 contains 17 residues. The CDR3: CASTRGLSRSYADTQYF. CDR3 bases: TGTGCCAGCACCAGGGGACTATCCCGTTCTTATGCAGATACGCAGTATTTT. The variable domain in full, completed from reference TRBV9 and TRBJ2-3, reads DSGVTQTPKHLITATGQRVTLRCSPRSGDLSVYWYQQSLDQGLQFLIQYYNGEERAKGNILERFSAQQFPDLHSELNLSSLELGDSALYFCASTRGLSRSYADTQYFGPGTRLTVL.

This clone has a single count. This chain links TRBV19 with TRBJ2-7, with 7 bases that match TRBD2. The germline CDR1 and CDR2 sequences are LNHDA and SQIVND (reference sequence). The CDR3 contains 15 residues. V shed 2 bases and J 3 bases; nucleotides not matched to a gene: 7. The CDR3 spells CASSITRTRRYEQYF. CDR3 coding DNA: TGTGCCAGTAGTATAACCAGGACTAGGCGCTACGAGCAGTACTTC.

V gene TRBV5-1 combines with J gene TRBJ1-1; the D is unclear. Trimming stripped 0 bases from V and 4 bases from J, with 13 bases between. The CDR3 extends over 15 amino acids. Per germline, CDR1 SGHRS and CDR2 YFSETQ. CDR3 bases: TGCGCCAGCAGCTTGGTTGCCCAATCCGGCACTGAAGCTTTCTTT. This translates into CASSLVAQSGTEAFF.

This chain connects TRBV2 to TRBJ1-3; D is undetermined. Trimming took off 4 bases at V and 0 bases at J, with 7 bases between the two ends. This CDR3 has 14 residues. CDR1 is SNHLY, CDR2 FYNNEI, per germline. CDR3 DNA: TGTGCCAGCAGTGTTAGGGACTCTGGAAACACCATATATTTT. It translates to CASSVRDSGNTIYF.